One and the same sample provided the 17 T cell receptor beta chains below, sequenced in a study of response to subunit inactivated influenza vaccine. From the RT-PCR reads, TCRdb called clonotypes with MiXCR, one entry per CDR3 protein. Of more than 400,000 distinct CDR3 sequences detected, approximately 7.3% appear once; the ten largest clones hold roughly 14%. Material: PBMCs from blood, obtained roughly 24 months after vaccination. The source of these receptors is a man aged 50 to 69 who received an inactivated influenza vaccine.

This clonotype was seen at least ten times. V usage is TRBV7-2 and J usage is TRBJ2-2; unclear D gene. The CDR3 contains 14 residues. CDR1 and CDR2 from the germline V gene are SGHTA and FQGNSA. The V gene lost 1 base and the J gene lost 3 bases, with 6 bases spanning the gap. CDR3 sequence reads: CASSLGMDTGELFF. Here the CDR3 DNA reads TGTGCCAGCAGCTTAGGGATGGACACCGGGGAGCTGTTTTTT.

This clonotype was seen at least ten times. The rearrangement links TRBV11-2 to TRBJ2-4; D not certain. V was trimmed by 3 bases and J by 7 bases, leaving 4 bases between them. The CDR3 covers 11 residues. Germline CDR1 and CDR2: SGHAT and FQNNGV. CDR3 sequence (DNA): TGTGCCAGCAGCTTTGAGAACATTCAGTACTTC. Residues: CASSFENIQYF.

To note about this clonotype: This may be a read error, as it is one base from a much larger clone. The CDR3 bases are TGCAGTGCAACAGCGGGACCAGCCACAGATACGCAGTATTTT. Translation: CSATAGPATDTQYF. The genes are TRBV20-1 and TRBJ2-3, with TRBD2 matching over 7 bases. After removal of 6 bases from V and 2 bases from J, the junction contained 8 bases not matched to a gene. This CDR3 spans 14 amino acids. Per germline, CDR1 DFQATT and CDR2 SNEGSKA (reference sequence).

The J gene is TRBJ2-3, the V gene TRBV6-1; TRBD2 matches at 7 bases. Germline CDR1 reads MNHNS; CDR2 reads SASEGT. The CDR3 consists of 16 residues. The trim removed 5 bases at V and 0 bases at J, leaving 8 bases unmatched. CDR3 DNA: TGTGCCAGCAGTCTGGGGGGGACTCTTAGCACAGATACGCAGTATTTT. Its translation is CASSLGGTLSTDTQYF.

This clonotype was picked up a small number of times. The gene calls are TRBV4-3 and TRBJ1-4, with D unclear. With 0 bases removed from V and 5 bases from J, the gap between germline ends came to 13 bases. This CDR3 spans 16 amino acids. CDR1 is LGHNA, CDR2 YSLEER, per germline. The DNA for the CDR3 is TGCGCCAGCAGCCAAGATCTTGGCGCGGGCAATGAAAAACTGTTTTTT. It yields the protein CASSQDLGAGNEKLFF.

The chain links TRBV20-1 to TRBJ1-6; the match to TRBD1 covers 8 bases. From germline, CDR1 is DFQATT and CDR2 SNEGSKA (reference sequence). Trimming cost V 6 bases and J 6 bases; bases outside gene matches: 7. There are 14 residues in the CDR3. The CDR3 spells CSAPGQAANSPLHF. The CDR3 region has the DNA TGCAGTGCGCCGGGACAGGCAGCTAATTCACCCCTCCACTTT.

The V call is TRBV15, the J call TRBJ1-4; D not resolved. Between the trimmed V and J ends, which lost 5 bases and 8 bases, there was a span of 12 bases. Germline values: CDR1 LNHNV, CDR2 YYDKDF (reference sequence). The CDR3 consists of 13 residues. The CDR3 region is CATSVSQNEKLFF. DNA for the CDR3: TGTGCCACCAGCGTGAGCCAAAACGAAAAACTGTTTTTT.

This clonotype was seen a handful of times. The chain carries TRBV15 and TRBJ2-1, with a weak D call TRBD2 (6 bases). Germline values: CDR1 LNHNV, CDR2 YYDKDF (reference sequence). The CDR3 consists of 15 residues. The V end lost 7 bases, the J end lost 4 bases, and 17 bases lay between the germline ends. CDR3 nucleotide sequence: TGTGCCACCAAAAATGGACTACTATATTACAATGAGCAGTTCTTC. It yields the protein CATKNGLLYYNEQFF. Full variable domain (missing parts from reference TRBV15 and TRBJ2-1): DAMVIQNPRYQVTQFGKPVTLSCSQTLNHNVMYWYQQKSSQAPKLLFHYYDKDFNNEADTPDNFQSRRPNTSFCFLDIRSPGLGDTAMYLCATKNGLLYYNEQFFGPGTRLTVL.

V gene TRBV11-1 combines with J gene TRBJ2-7, with 10 bases identical to TRBD2. The CDR3 is made up of 19 amino acids. CDR1 and CDR2 (germline): SGHAT, FQDESV (reference sequence). V dropped 4 bases and J dropped 0; count of bases not matched to a gene: 15. CDR3 in DNA: TGTGCCAGCAGCTCGGGGAGACTAGCGGGTCCTCTGCGCTCCTACGAGCAGTACTTC. It translates to CASSSGRLAGPLRSYEQYF.

There are many counts of this clonotype. J is TRBJ1-5 and V is TRBV20-1; D is unresolved. The germline V gene has CDR1 DFQATT and CDR2 SNEGSKA (reference sequence). CDR3 length: 11 residues. Trimming stripped 7 bases from V and 11 bases from J, with 15 bases between. The chain's CDR3 is CSDPGPPAQHF. CDR3 DNA: TGCAGTGACCCGGGCCCCCCAGCCCAGCATTTT.

This clonotype occurred a few times. The chain employs TRBV12-3 or TRBV12-4 and TRBJ1-1, with no clear D. Trimming left V 6 bases short and J 8 bases short, with 19 bases between. The CDR3 contains 14 residues. CDR3 in amino acids: CASRGDNTRSEAFF. The CDR3 nucleotides are TGTGCCAGCAGAGGCGACAATACAAGATCAGAAGCTTTCTTT.

This clonotype was observed many times. The CDR3 DNA reads TGTGCCATCAGTGAGGAGGGGACAGGGTACAATGAGCAGTTCTTC. Its protein product is CAISEEGTGYNEQFF. The gene calls are TRBV10-3 and TRBJ2-1; the match to TRBD1 covers 9 bases. The junction had 3 bases not matched to a gene; V was cut back by 2 bases and J by 4 bases. From germline, CDR1 is ENHRY and CDR2 SYGVKD. The CDR3 is made up of 15 amino acids.

The chain joins TRBV28 to TRBJ1-5, with TRBD1 matching 7 bases. The V segment lost 5 bases and the J segment 1 base; nucleotides outside the gene matches: 5. The CDR3 consists of 15 residues. Germline assignment: CDR1 MDHEN and CDR2 SYDVKM. Here the CDR3 reads CASSSHRGSNQPQHF. The CDR3 nucleotides read TGTGCCAGCAGTAGTCACAGGGGAAGCAATCAGCCCCAGCATTTT.

CDR3 in amino acids: CASSYWAGGPYEQYF. The CDR3 DNA follows: TGTGCCAGCAGTTACTGGGCGGGAGGCCCCTACGAGCAGTACTTC. J is TRBJ2-7 and V is TRBV6-2 or TRBV6-3; the match to TRBD2 covers 8 bases. Germline V lookup: CDR1 MNHEY, CDR2 SVGEGT. The V gene end was trimmed by 1 base and the J gene end by 2 bases; junction bases not matched to a gene: 4. This CDR3 has 15 residues.

This clonotype has a handful of counts. The V call is TRBV5-6, the J call TRBJ2-1; possibly TRBD1 for D (5 bases). Trimming cost V 0 bases and J 4 bases, with 8 bases left between them. The germline V gene encodes CDR1 SGHDT and CDR2 YYEEEE. The CDR3 runs 14 residues. The CDR3: CASSLGQIYNEQFF. The CDR3 nucleotides are TGTGCCAGCAGCTTGGGACAGATATACAATGAGCAGTTCTTC.

This chain connects TRBV19 to TRBJ2-7; 7 bases match TRBD1. The CDR3 covers 13 residues. Germline V gives CDR1 LNHDA, CDR2 SQIVND (reference sequence). The V and J ends lost 5 bases and 7 bases, in that order; junction bases with no gene match: 8. CDR3 in DNA: TGTGCCAGTAGTGATACAGGGGTTCGGGAGCAGTACTTC. Its protein is CASSDTGVREQYF.

This clonotype came up a few times. The rearrangement joins TRBV12-3 or TRBV12-4 to TRBJ2-7; TRBD2 aligns across 12 bases. The V segment lost 6 bases and the J segment 3 bases; nucleotides outside the gene matches: 6. This CDR3 is built from 15 residues. The DNA of the CDR3 is TGTGCCAGCAGCCAACTAGCGGGAGGCATCTACGAGCAGTACTTC. Translating it yields CASSQLAGGIYEQYF.